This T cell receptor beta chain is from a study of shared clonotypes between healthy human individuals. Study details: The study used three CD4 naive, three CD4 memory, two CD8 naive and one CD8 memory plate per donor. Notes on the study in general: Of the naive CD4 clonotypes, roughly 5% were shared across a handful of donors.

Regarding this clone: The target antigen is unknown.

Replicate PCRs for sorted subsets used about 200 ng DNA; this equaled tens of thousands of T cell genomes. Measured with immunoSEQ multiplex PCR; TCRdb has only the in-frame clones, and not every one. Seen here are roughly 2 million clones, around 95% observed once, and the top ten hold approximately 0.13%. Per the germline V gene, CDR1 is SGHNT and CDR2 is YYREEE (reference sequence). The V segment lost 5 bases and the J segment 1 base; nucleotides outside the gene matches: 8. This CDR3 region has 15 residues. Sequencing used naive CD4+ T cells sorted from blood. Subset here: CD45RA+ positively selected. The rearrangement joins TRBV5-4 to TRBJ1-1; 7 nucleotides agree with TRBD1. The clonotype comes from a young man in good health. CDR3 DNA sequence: TGTGCCAGCAGGGAGGGGGCAGGGGGGAACACTGAAGCTTTCTTT. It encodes CASREGAGGNTEAFF.